This T cell receptor (beta chain) was found in a study of T cell responses to AZD1222 COVID-19 vaccine. Whole-study findings and limits: Sampled repertoires all dated from after the peak T cell response. Reportedly, nearly half the spike-specific TCRs target unmutated variant regions. Along spike, vaccine-associated CD4 TCRs were found throughout, with dominance at 160-218 and 743-854.

The CDR3 length is 16 residues. Trimming at V came to 2 bases and at J to 6 bases, leaving 4 bases not matched to a gene. Germline V CDR1 and CDR2: KGHSH, LQKENI. The method was immunoSEQ multiplex PCR; TCRdb's version includes in-frame clones alone and lacks a portion of them. Of roughly 99,000 clones in the sample, roughly 90% were seen once. Pooled in the analysis were second doses at about 4 or about 12 weeks. Of note for this clone: Antigen specificity is unknown.

The chain recombines TRBV18 with TRBJ2-3; 14 nucleotides line up with TRBD2. This sequence originates from an adult who received the AZD1222 COVID-19 vaccine. This specimen was peripheral blood, taken 28 days after the second AZD1222 dose. DNA for the CDR3: TGTGCCAGCTCACCAGCAGGACTAGCGGGAGGCGATACGCAGTATTTT. Translation: CASSPAGLAGGDTQYF.